The present T cell receptor (beta chain) was sequenced within a study of T cell repertoires in cytomegalovirus infection. CDR3 length: 14 amino acids. The germline V and J ends were trimmed by 6 bases and 8 bases, with 22 bases remaining between them. CDR1 and CDR2 from the germline V gene are DFQATT and SNEGSKA (reference sequence). Notes on this clonotype: Its antigen is unidentified.

MiXCR was run by TCRdb on the reads, yielding one entry per CDR3 protein. The sample shows fewer than 550,000 distinct CDR3 sequences, about 30% of them seen only once. General study results and limits: Ex vivo responses were dominated by HLA-C-restricted CMV-specific TCR beta clonotypes.

The sequence came from a human donor in good health (CMV status not recorded). Some clones in this sample may be carry-over from other donors' samples. The specimen was PBMCs. The gene calls are TRBV20-1 and TRBJ1-2; a weak D match, TRBD1 (5 bases). The CDR3 nucleotides are TGCAGTGCCCCTTGGGCGCAGACAGAGGGAGGCTACACCTTC. As protein: CSAPWAQTEGGYTF.